The next 3 T cell receptor beta chains were all read from a single sample in a study of T cell responses to AZD1222 COVID-19 vaccine. TCRdb's table, derived via immunoSEQ multiplex PCR, lists solely in-frame clones and lacks some. The repertoire holds approximately 110,000 clones, 65% to 90% seen once, with approximately 7.6% in the top ten. Material: peripheral blood, obtained on day 0 of AZD1222 vaccination. The receptors come from an adult in good health.

This chain links TRBV3-1 (or the pseudogene TRBV3-2) with TRBJ1-1, with D uncertain. V lost 4 bases and J 1 base, leaving 7 bases between the germline ends. Germline CDR1 is LGHDT and CDR2 is YNNKEL (reference sequence). The CDR3 has 13 residues. CDR3 protein: CASSRRENTEAFF. The CDR3 DNA is TGTGCCAGCAGCCGCCGGGAGAACACTGAAGCTTTCTTT.

Only one count was recorded for this clone. The chain recombines TRBV28 with TRBJ1-1; D remains unclear. Trimming removed 6 bases from V and 3 bases from J, with 20 bases in between. There are 16 residues in the CDR3. Germline values: CDR1 MDHEN, CDR2 SYDVKM. The CDR3 DNA follows: TGTGCCAGCAGCCCCTCGGGTCGCTCAAGGGACACTGAAGCTTTCTTT. It is translated as CASSPSGRSRDTEAFF. Looking up the rest from reference TRBV28 and TRBJ1-1 gives the full variable domain: DVKVTQSSRYLVKRTGEKVFLECVQDMDHENMFWYRQDPGLGLRLIYFSYDVKMKEKGDIPEGYSVSREKKERFSLILESASTNQTSMYLCASSPSGRSRDTEAFFGQGTRLTVV.

This clone was counted between two and nine times. The genes are TRBV5-1 and TRBJ2-2; unclear D gene. CDR1 SGHRS and CDR2 YFSETQ come from the germline V gene. V lost 7 bases to trimming and J lost 5 bases, with 15 bases between them. CDR3 length: 14 amino acids. For the CDR3, the DNA is TGCGCCAGCGGGCAGGCAGCAGGAACCGGGGAGCTGTTTTTT. Amino acid sequence: CASGQAAGTGELFF.